The 17 T cell receptor beta chains below were found in one sample sequenced in a study of T cells in Graves' hyperthyroidism and ophthalmopathy. The TCR beta CDR3 regions underwent amplification using RNA transcripts as the source. An initial round of RT-PCR targeting the TCR CDR3 relied on the HTBI primer set. TCRdb processed the multiplex PCR reads anew with MiXCR; each CDR3 protein has one entry. The sample has more than 35,000 distinct CDR3 sequences; 45% to 50% are singletons. Sequenced: peripheral blood or thyroid tissue (not recorded which). The receptors originated from a woman aged 45-59 years with Graves' hyperthyroidism.

In regard to this clonotype: A read error may explain this, as a much larger clone is one base away. Here the CDR3 omits its conserved ending phenylalanine or tryptophan, so a read error is the likely source. V usage is TRBV6-2 or TRBV6-3 and J usage is TRBJ2-7; 11 bases match TRBD2. The ends lost 2 bases at V and 2 bases at J; junction bases unmatched: 2. Germline CDR1 and CDR2: MNHEY and SVGEGT. CDR3 size: 15 residues. CDR3 coding DNA: TGTGCCAGCAGTTACGGGACTAGCGGAACCTACGAGCAGTACCTC. It encodes CASSYGTSGTYEQYL.

The CDR3 loop is CASSGQGGEQFF. Here the CDR3 DNA reads TGTGCCAGCAGTGGTCAGGGAGGTGAGCAGTTCTTC. The chain recombines TRBV6-1 with TRBJ2-1; a possible D gene is TRBD2 (6 bases). V lost 4 bases to trimming and J lost 9 bases, with 10 bases between them. The germline V gene has CDR1 MNHNS and CDR2 SASEGT. The CDR3 runs to 12 residues.

This clonotype occurred many times. V gene TRBV10-3 combines with J gene TRBJ2-7; 7 bases are a match to TRBD1. Germline V lookup: CDR1 ENHRY, CDR2 SYGVKD. V lost 2 bases, J lost 3 bases, and 1 base stayed unmatched. CDR3 length: 13 amino acids. As DNA, the CDR3 is TGTGCCATCAGTGAGAACAGGGGCTACGAGCAGTACTTC. As protein: CAISENRGYEQYF.

The sample holds many counts of this clonotype. The chain combines TRBV5-1 with TRBJ1-6; TRBD1 is a possible D gene (5 bases). The germline CDR1 and CDR2 sequences are SGHRS and YFSETQ. The CDR3 has 18 amino acids. V lost 0 bases to trimming and J lost 5 bases, with 18 bases between them. The CDR3 DNA reads as TGCGCCAGCAGCTTGGTACTCAGGGTGAGGCAACATAATTCACCCCTCCACTTT. As protein: CASSLVLRVRQHNSPLHF.

This clonotype was observed at least ten times. The chain combines TRBV9 with TRBJ1-1; D is undetermined. Trimming took 0 bases from V and 3 from J, leaving 6 bases between them. The CDR3 is 13 amino acids. CDR1 is SGDLS, CDR2 YYNGEE, per germline. DNA for the CDR3: TGTGCCAGCAGCGTAGGGGGATACACTGAAGCTTTCTTT. Encoded protein: CASSVGGYTEAFF.

This clonotype came up many times. The rearrangement joins TRBV20-1 to TRBJ1-1, with D uncertain. Per germline, CDR1 DFQATT and CDR2 SNEGSKA (reference sequence). Deletions cut 2 bases from V and 4 bases from J, with 14 bases between. The CDR3 has 14 residues. CDR3 protein: CSARSPLGVTEAFF. The CDR3 DNA follows: TGCAGTGCTAGATCCCCACTTGGGGTCACTGAAGCTTTCTTT.

The CDR3 region is CASSDGTGHNYGYTF. As DNA, the CDR3 is TGTGCCAGCAGCGATGGGACAGGGCATAACTATGGCTACACCTTC. The chain carries TRBV7-4 and TRBJ1-2, with 9 bases aligning to TRBD1. The CDR3 spans 15 residues. Unmatched junction bases numbered 5, after V lost 5 bases and J lost 1 base. Germline V gene sequence: CDR1 SGHVT, CDR2 SQSDAQ.

The V call is TRBV29-1, the J call TRBJ1-2; D is undetermined. Germline CDR1 and CDR2: SQVTM and ANQGSEA. The CDR3 loop spans 11 amino acids. Trimming removed 3 bases at V and 5 bases at J, with 7 bases between. The CDR3 loop reads CSVEGIYGYTF. CDR3 coding DNA: TGCAGCGTTGAGGGGATATATGGCTACACCTTC.

There are many counts of this clonotype. The V call is TRBV20-1, the J call TRBJ2-5; D is undetermined. This CDR3 region has 10 residues. Trimming removed 7 bases at V and 5 bases at J, with 8 bases between. CDR1 is DFQATT, CDR2 SNEGSKA, per germline (reference sequence). The CDR3 reads CSGVLETQYF. The CDR3 DNA is TGCAGTGGGGTGCTTGAGACCCAGTACTTC.

V gene TRBV20-1 combines with J gene TRBJ1-4, with 8 bases fitting TRBD1. The V gene end was trimmed by 2 bases and the J gene end by 7 bases; junction bases not matched to a gene: 6. CDR3 length: 14 residues. CDR1 and CDR2 (germline): DFQATT, SNEGSKA (reference sequence). The CDR3 DNA reads TGCAGTGCTAGATCGACAGGGGTGGGTGAAAAACTGTTTTTT. Protein sequence: CSARSTGVGEKLFF.

To note about this clonotype: This may stem from a read error, because a much larger clone lies one nucleotide away. CDR3 DNA: TGTGCCAGCAGTGAACTCGGGACAGTGGGCACAGATACGCAGTATTTT. Translating gives CASSELGTVGTDTQYF. The rearrangement joins TRBV6-1 to TRBJ2-3; 7 nucleotides align to TRBD1. Germline loops: CDR1 MNHNS, CDR2 SASEGT. V lost 2 bases to trimming and J lost 1 base; unmatched junction nucleotides: 6. The CDR3 loop spans 16 amino acids.

V usage is TRBV20-1 and J usage is TRBJ2-7; TRBD1 matches at 8 bases. J was trimmed by 7 bases and V by 4 bases; bases with no gene match: 12. This CDR3 contains 14 residues. Germline values: CDR1 DFQATT, CDR2 SNEGSKA (reference sequence). CDR3 amino acids: CSAKRTGWSGEQYF. In DNA, the CDR3 is TGCAGTGCTAAACGGACAGGGTGGTCCGGGGAGCAGTACTTC.

The rearrangement links TRBV14 to TRBJ1-1; D is undetermined. This CDR3 contains 16 residues. The V gene lost 3 bases and the J gene lost 7 bases, with 21 bases spanning the gap. Germline assignment: CDR1 SGHDN and CDR2 FVKESK. The CDR3 DNA sequence: TGTGCCAGCAGCCACCGAGTGGGGTCAGGAACTAATGAAGCTTTCTTT. Amino acid sequence: CASSHRVGSGTNEAFF. Variable domain in full (rest from reference TRBV14 and TRBJ1-1): EAGVTQFPSHSVIEKGQTVTLRCDPISGHDNLYWYRRVMGKEIKFLLHFVKESKQDESGMPNNRFLAERTGGTYSTLKVQPAELEDSGVYFCASSHRVGSGTNEAFFGQGTRLTVV.

This clonotype was detected ten times or more. J is TRBJ2-7 and V is TRBV6-5, with TRBD1 matching over 8 bases. The CDR3 consists of 15 residues. CDR1 MNHEY and CDR2 SVGAGI come from the germline V gene. Germline trimming cut 0 bases from V and 4 bases from J; bases unmatched to any gene: 5. The chain's CDR3 is CASSYSIGTGYEQYF. CDR3 nucleotide sequence: TGTGCCAGCAGTTACTCTATTGGGACAGGATACGAGCAGTACTTC.

Many counts were recorded for this clonotype. The chain recombines TRBV5-5 with TRBJ2-3, with TRBD2 identical over 11 bases. CDR1 and CDR2 (germline): SGHKS, YYEKEE (reference sequence). The V and J ends lost 3 bases and 1 base, in that order; junction bases with no gene match: 4. The CDR3 loop spans 16 amino acids. The CDR3 sequence is CASSSLAGVGTDTQYF. The CDR3 region has the DNA TGTGCCAGCAGCTCACTAGCGGGAGTTGGCACAGATACGCAGTATTTT.

At least ten counts were recorded for this clonotype. The rearrangement uses TRBV20-1 and TRBJ2-7; 14 bases are shared with TRBD2. The germline V gene has CDR1 DFQATT and CDR2 SNEGSKA (reference sequence). Trimming took 5 bases from V and 4 from J; bases not matched to a gene: 7. This CDR3 has 15 residues. The CDR3 here is CSADPGTSGSYEQYF. In DNA form, the CDR3 reads TGCAGTGCTGACCCAGGGACTAGCGGGAGTTACGAGCAGTACTTC.

The sample holds many counts of this clonotype. The chain employs TRBV7-8 and TRBJ1-2; 8 positions agree with TRBD1. Germline V gene data show CDR1 as SGHVS and CDR2 as FQNEAQ. The ends lost 4 bases at V and 4 bases at J; junction bases unmatched: 5. The CDR3 has 14 amino acids. For the CDR3, the DNA is TGTGCCAGCAGCTCCCAGACAGGGGTCTATGGCTACACCTTC. This sequence encodes CASSSQTGVYGYTF. Looking up the rest from reference TRBV7-8 and TRBJ1-2 gives the full variable domain: GAGVSQSPRYKVAKRGQDVALRCDPISGHVSLFWYQQALGQGPEFLTYFQNEAQLDKSGLPSDRFFAERPEGSVSTLKIQRTQQEDSAVYLCASSSQTGVYGYTFGSGTRLTVV.